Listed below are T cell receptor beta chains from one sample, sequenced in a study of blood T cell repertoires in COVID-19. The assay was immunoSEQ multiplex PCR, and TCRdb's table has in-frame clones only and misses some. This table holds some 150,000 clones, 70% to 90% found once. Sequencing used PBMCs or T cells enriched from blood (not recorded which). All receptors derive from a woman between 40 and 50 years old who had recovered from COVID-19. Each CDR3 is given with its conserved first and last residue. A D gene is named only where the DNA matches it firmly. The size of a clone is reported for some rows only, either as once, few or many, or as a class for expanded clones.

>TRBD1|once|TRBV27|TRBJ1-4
CASSWDRGEKLFF
TGTGCCAGCAGCTGGGACAGGGGGGAAAAACTGTTTTTT
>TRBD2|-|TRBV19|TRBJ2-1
CASSTVSGRNEQFF
TGTGCCAGTAGTACCGTTAGCGGGAGAAATGAGCAGTTCTTC
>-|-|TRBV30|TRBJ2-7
CAWRLGASYEQYF
TGTGCCTGGAGATTGGGGGCCTCCTACGAGCAGTACTTC
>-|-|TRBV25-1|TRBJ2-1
CASSEPGLYNEQFF
TGTGCCAGCAGTGAACCAGGACTCTACAATGAGCAGTTCTTC
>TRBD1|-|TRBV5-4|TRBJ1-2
CASSFLQGPGYTF
TGTGCCAGCAGCTTTTTACAGGGGCCTGGCTACACCTTC
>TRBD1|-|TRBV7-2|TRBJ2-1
CASIGQGGNEQFF
TGTGCCAGCATCGGACAGGGGGGGAATGAGCAGTTCTTC
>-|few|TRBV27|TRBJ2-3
CASSALTSTLGTQYF
TGTGCCAGCAGTGCCCTGACAAGTACGCTGGGTACGCAGTATTTT
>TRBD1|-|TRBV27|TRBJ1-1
CASSFHRGTTEAFF
TGTGCCAGCAGTTTCCACAGGGGCACCACTGAAGCTTTCTTT
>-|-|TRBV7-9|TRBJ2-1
CASSLGASEYNEQFF
TGTGCCAGCAGCTTAGGTGCTAGCGAATACAATGAGCAGTTCTTC
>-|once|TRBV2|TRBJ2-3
CASSEATGQHQQYF
TGTGCCAGCAGTGAAGCGACAGGACAGCATCAGCAGTATTTT
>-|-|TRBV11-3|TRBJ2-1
CASSTGTSNEQFF
TGTGCCAGCAGCACCGGGACTTCGAATGAGCAGTTCTTC
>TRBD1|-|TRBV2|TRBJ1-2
CASSPDRGQGYGYTF
TGTGCCAGCAGCCCGGACAGGGGGCAGGGCTATGGCTACACCTTC
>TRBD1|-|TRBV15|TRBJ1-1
CATSRNSWGQGDTEAFF
TGTGCCACCAGCAGAAACTCTTGGGGACAGGGGGACACTGAAGCTTTCTTT
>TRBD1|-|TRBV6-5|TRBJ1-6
CASSRTGLSSPLHF
TGTGCCAGCAGTCGGACAGGTCTTTCTTCACCCCTCCACTTT
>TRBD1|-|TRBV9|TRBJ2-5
CASSVRQGSQETQYF
TGTGCCAGCAGCGTAAGACAGGGGAGTCAAGAGACCCAGTACTTC
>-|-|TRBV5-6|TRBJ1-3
CASSLGPGGSSGNTIYF
TGTGCCAGCAGCTTGGGCCCGGGAGGCTCCTCTGGAAACACCATATATTTT
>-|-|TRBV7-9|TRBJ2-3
CASSRQASTDTQYF
TGTGCCAGCAGCCGTCAAGCTAGCACAGATACGCAGTATTTT
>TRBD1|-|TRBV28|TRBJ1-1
CASRLGAGTGNSEAFF
TGTGCCAGCAGGTTAGGGGCCGGGACAGGGAATTCTGAAGCTTTCTTT
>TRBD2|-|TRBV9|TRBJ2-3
CASSVRAGVTDTQYF
TGTGCCAGCAGCGTACGGGCGGGGGTCACAGATACGCAGTATTTT
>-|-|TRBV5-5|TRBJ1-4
CASSLGLRGMPEKLFF
TGTGCCAGCAGCCTGGGTCTAAGAGGGATGCCTGAAAAACTGTTTTTT
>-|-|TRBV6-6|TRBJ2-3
CASGGSDTQYF
TGTGCCAGCGGCGGGTCAGATACGCAGTATTTT
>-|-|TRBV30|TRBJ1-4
CAWSVPGLEEEKLFF
TGTGCCTGGAGTGTACCCGGACTAGAGGAGGAAAAACTGTTTTTT
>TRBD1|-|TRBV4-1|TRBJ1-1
CASSLLGRDRANTEAFF
TGCGCCAGCAGCCTCCTCGGCCGGGACAGGGCGAACACTGAAGCTTTCTTT
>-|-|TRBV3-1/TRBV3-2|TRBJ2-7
CASSQEGAKREQYF
TGTGCCAGCAGCCAAGAAGGGGCGAAGAGGGAGCAGTACTTC
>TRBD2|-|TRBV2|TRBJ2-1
CASSDLAGLAYNEQFF
TGTGCCAGCAGTGACCTAGCGGGATTGGCCTACAATGAGCAGTTCTTC
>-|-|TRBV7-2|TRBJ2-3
CASSLGVFTDTQYF
TGTGCCAGCAGCTTAGGAGTTTTCACAGATACGCAGTATTTT
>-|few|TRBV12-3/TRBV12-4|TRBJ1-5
CASSKAGTQPQHF
TGTGCCAGCTCAAAAGCGGGGACACAGCCCCAGCATTTT
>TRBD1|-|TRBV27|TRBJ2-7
CASSLYQGAAEQYF
TGTGCCAGCAGTTTATATCAGGGGGCGGCCGAGCAGTACTTC
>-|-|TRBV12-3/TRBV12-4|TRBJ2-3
CASLETTRDTQYF
TGTGCCAGTTTAGAGACTACACGGGATACGCAGTATTTT
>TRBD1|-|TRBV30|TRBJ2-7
CAWSIRDRGLREQYF
TGTGCCTGGAGTATTCGGGACAGGGGGCTAAGGGAGCAGTACTTC
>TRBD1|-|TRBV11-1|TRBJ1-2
CASSPWTGNGYTF
TGTGCCAGCAGCCCCTGGACAGGGAATGGCTACACCTTC
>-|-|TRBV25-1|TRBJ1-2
CASSERGSYYGYTF
TGTGCCAGCAGTGAAAGGGGCTCTTACTATGGCTACACCTTC
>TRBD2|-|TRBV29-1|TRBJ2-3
CSVASSGGTDTQYF
TGCAGCGTTGCTAGTAGCGGGGGCACAGATACGCAGTATTTT
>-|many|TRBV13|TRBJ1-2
CASSSQYPGAGHGYTF
TGTGCCAGCAGCTCGCAATATCCAGGGGCTGGCCATGGCTACACCTTC
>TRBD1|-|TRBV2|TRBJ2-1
CASTRGTGVSNEQFF
TGTGCCAGCACCCGCGGGACAGGGGTGTCAAATGAGCAGTTCTTC
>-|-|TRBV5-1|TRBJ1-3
CASSLGGGGNTIYF
TGCGCCAGCAGCTTGGGAGGAGGAGGAAACACCATATATTTT